What follows is one T cell receptor beta chain and its context. The entry originates in a study of blood T cell repertoires in COVID-19. Study summary: Samples taken during acute and convalescent COVID-19 were collected in the United States, Italy and Spain.

In the authors' workflow: Quantification of nucleated cells was approximated via reference gene primer amplification. The table came from immunoSEQ multiplex PCR; TCRdb's copy has only in-frame clones and leaves some out. V and J calls and clone size come straight from that table; D and trimming were deduced from the DNA. The sample contains hundreds of thousands of clones, around nine tenths of which appear only once. Enrolment of Seattle patients took place during active infection, and they were followed longitudinally. V was trimmed by 6 bases and J by 0 bases, leaving 11 bases between them. Germline CDR1 is MDHEN and CDR2 is SYDVKM. This CDR3 has 14 amino acids.

The receptor was isolated from a man aged 55-75 years with COVID-19, enrolled during active disease. The rearrangement links TRBV28 to TRBJ1-1; weak D call: TRBD1 (6 bases). The sample taken for sequencing was peripheral blood. The CDR3 DNA sequence: TGTGCCAGCAGCCTACAGGGCTTGAACACTGAAGCTTTCTTT. Translation gives CASSLQGLNTEAFF.